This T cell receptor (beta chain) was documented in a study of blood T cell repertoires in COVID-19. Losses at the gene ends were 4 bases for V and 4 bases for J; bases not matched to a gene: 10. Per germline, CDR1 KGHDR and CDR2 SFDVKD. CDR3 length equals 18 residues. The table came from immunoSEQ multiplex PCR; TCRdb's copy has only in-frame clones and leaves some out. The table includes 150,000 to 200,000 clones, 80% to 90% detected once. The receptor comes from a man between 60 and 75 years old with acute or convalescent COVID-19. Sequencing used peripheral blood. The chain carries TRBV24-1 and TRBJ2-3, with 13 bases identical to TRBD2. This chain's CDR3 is CATSDPGTSGNLPDTQYF. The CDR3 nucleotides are TGTGCCACCAGTGACCCCGGGACTAGCGGGAACTTGCCAGATACGCAGTATTTT.